This T cell receptor beta chain appears in the sequencing data of a study of blood T cell repertoires in COVID-19. Germline V gives CDR1 LGHDT, CDR2 YNNKEL (reference sequence). CDR3 length equals 16 residues. V shed 0 bases, J shed 7 bases, and the junction held 5 bases outside the gene matches. TCRdb's table, derived via immunoSEQ multiplex PCR, lists solely in-frame clones and lacks some. This sample has approximately 330,000 clones, with more than 75% found just once. The receptor was derived from a woman aged 45 to 65 with active or convalescent COVID-19. Sequenced: peripheral blood. The chain employs TRBV3-1 (or the pseudogene TRBV3-2) and TRBJ2-1, with TRBD2 matching 11 bases. CDR3 bases: TGTGCCAGCAGCCAAGATGTGGCTAGCGGGAGGAATGAGCAGTTCTTC. It specifies CASSQDVASGRNEQFF.